These 32 T cell receptor beta chains originate from one sample sequenced in a study of T-cell memory formation after mild COVID-19. TCRdb redid the calling of the 5' RACE reads with MiXCR, one entry per CDR3 protein. The repertoire holds under 450,000 distinct CDR3 sequences, over 13% seen once, with roughly 22% in the top ten. The sample comprised PBMCs or a T cell subset sorted from them (not recorded which). These TCRs come from a man aged 18 to 35 who had mild COVID-19 (a few samples of this study predate the infection). Cell type and time point are not known.

The chain combines TRBV2 with TRBJ2-4; D is perhaps TRBD1 (6 bases). Germline V lookup: CDR1 SNHLY, CDR2 FYNNEI. This CDR3 has 15 amino acids. V shed 7 bases and J shed 0 bases, with 13 bases lying between them. The CDR3 loop reads CASTQGSSAKNIQYF. The CDR3 DNA reads TGTGCCAGCACCCAGGGGTCCTCAGCCAAAAACATTCAGTACTTC.

This clonotype was found many times. The rearrangement joins TRBV12-3 or TRBV12-4 to TRBJ2-3; no reliable D call. This CDR3 spans 16 amino acids. Trimming removed 4 bases from V and 1 base from J, with 15 bases in between. The CDR3 DNA sequence: TGTGCCAGCAGTTCCCCCCGAACCCTAGGCACAGATACGCAGTATTTT. Its translation: CASSSPRTLGTDTQYF.

The chain carries TRBV4-1 and TRBJ2-7; the D gene is possibly TRBD1 (5 bases). V lost 0 bases to trimming and J lost 6 bases, with 15 bases between them. Per germline, CDR1 MGHRA and CDR2 YSYEKL. This CDR3 is built from 15 residues. CDR3 bases: TGCGCCAGCAGCCAAGACCCAGGGTTTCTTGGCGAGCAGTACTTC. It yields the protein CASSQDPGFLGEQYF.

The CDR3 DNA is TGTGCCAGCAGCCTACGGACAGGGGGAGGCACTGAAGCTTTCTTT. Translation gives CASSLRTGGGTEAFF. This chain links TRBV7-2 with TRBJ1-1, with 10 bases aligning to TRBD1. The CDR3 runs to 15 residues. The V gene's germline CDR1 is SGHTA and CDR2 FQGNSA. The V gene end was trimmed by 5 bases and the J gene end by 4 bases; junction bases not matched to a gene: 7.

This clonotype was counted a few times. This chain connects TRBV3-1 to TRBJ1-6; 7 bases map to TRBD1. With V trimmed by 4 bases and J by 8 bases, 8 bases remained unmatched. This CDR3 has 15 residues. Germline V gene sequence: CDR1 LGHDT, CDR2 YNNKEL (reference sequence). CDR3 bases: TGTGCCAGCAGCCGTAAGGGGGACAGAGATTCACCCCTCCACTTT. It codes for CASSRKGDRDSPLHF.

CDR3 sequence (DNA): TGTGCCAGCAGGAGACAGGCTAACTATGGCTACACCTTC. It codes for CASRRQANYGYTF. This chain links TRBV6-1 with TRBJ1-2; tentatively, D is TRBD1 (6 bases). CDR3 length equals 13 residues. Germline V gene data show CDR1 as MNHNS and CDR2 as SASEGT. Deletions cut 6 bases from V and 0 bases from J, with 8 bases between.

The J gene is TRBJ2-1, the V gene TRBV12-3 or TRBV12-4; D call uncertain. The CDR3 loop spans 15 amino acids. Trimming took 7 bases from V and 0 from J, leaving 13 bases between them. This chain's CDR3 is CASTNTDYSYNEQFF. The CDR3 region has the DNA TGTGCCAGCACCAATACAGATTACTCCTACAATGAGCAGTTCTTC.

This clonotype was picked up a small number of times. This chain links TRBV4-1 with TRBJ2-5; no clear D gene. The germline V gene has CDR1 MGHRA and CDR2 YSYEKL. The CDR3 runs to 15 residues. V was shortened by 1 base and J by 4 bases, with 13 bases between the two germline ends. CDR3 region: CASSQADQPGETQYF. The CDR3 DNA reads TGCGCCAGCAGCCAAGCTGACCAGCCCGGAGAGACCCAGTACTTC.

V usage is TRBV4-1 and J usage is TRBJ1-3; 8 bases align to TRBD1. This CDR3 comprises 18 residues. The ends lost 2 bases at V and 0 bases at J; junction bases unmatched: 9. The germline gives CDR1 MGHRA, CDR2 YSYEKL. CDR3 sequence: CASSQPTLRGPSGNTIYF. CDR3 nucleotide sequence: TGCGCCAGCAGCCAACCGACCCTCAGGGGGCCCTCTGGAAACACCATATATTTT.

This clonotype was seen ten or more times. The J gene is TRBJ1-4, the V gene TRBV7-9; D perhaps matches TRBD1 (5 bases). The CDR3 contains 14 residues. CDR1 SEHNR and CDR2 FQNEAQ come from the germline V gene (reference sequence). Trimming removed 5 bases at V and 8 bases at J, with 15 bases between. In DNA, the CDR3 is TGTGCCAGCAGCCGCCTAGGGGTTGGGGAAAAACTGTTTTTT. Translating gives CASSRLGVGEKLFF.

This clonotype was picked up a small number of times. J is TRBJ2-7 and V is TRBV7-9, with 7 bases that match TRBD2. This CDR3 spans 14 amino acids. Trimming took 3 bases from V and 3 from J; bases not matched to a gene: 5. Looked up from germline, CDR1 is SEHNR and CDR2 is FQNEAQ (reference sequence). CDR3 protein: CASSFSSGGYEQYV. The CDR3 DNA sequence: TGTGCCAGCAGCTTTTCGTCGGGGGGCTACGAGCAGTACGTC.

This clonotype occurred many times. This sequence joins TRBV5-1 and TRBJ2-6; no definite D call. CDR1 and CDR2 from the germline V gene are SGHRS and YFSETQ. V was shortened by 1 base and J by 0 bases, with 2 bases between the two germline ends. The CDR3 totals 14 residues. The CDR3 coding sequence is TGCGCCAGCAGCTTGTTCTCTGGGGCCAACGTCCTGACTTTC. Protein sequence: CASSLFSGANVLTF.

J is TRBJ2-2 and V is TRBV5-1, with D unclear. In germline, CDR1 is SGHRS, CDR2 YFSETQ. The germline V and J ends were trimmed by 0 bases and 1 base, with 13 bases remaining between them. CDR3 length equals 17 residues. CDR3 sequence: CASSLGGQTLNTGELFF. As DNA, the CDR3 is TGCGCCAGCAGCTTGGGGGGTCAGACACTGAACACCGGGGAGCTGTTTTTT.

The V call is TRBV4-1, the J call TRBJ1-2; D unresolved. Germline CDR1 is MGHRA and CDR2 is YSYEKL. Trimming cost V 1 base and J 4 bases, with 7 bases left between them. This CDR3 is built from 13 residues. This CDR3 reads CASSQAGAYGYTF. As DNA, the CDR3 is TGCGCCAGCAGCCAAGCAGGAGCCTATGGCTACACCTTC.

This clonotype turned up a few times. V and J are TRBV4-2 and TRBJ2-2; D is possibly TRBD1 or TRBD2 (5 bases each). This CDR3 comprises 14 residues. Trimming pared 1 base from V and 14 bases from J, leaving 17 bases between. In germline, CDR1 is LGHNA, CDR2 YNFKEQ. CDR3 sequence: CASSQVRQGVGLFF. For the CDR3, the DNA is TGTGCCAGCAGCCAAGTGCGTCAGGGAGTTGGACTGTTTTTT.

At least ten counts were recorded for this clonotype. V gene TRBV11-2 combines with J gene TRBJ2-3; tentative D call: TRBD2 (5 bases). The CDR3 runs to 14 residues. V dropped 1 base and J dropped 0 bases, with 5 bases sitting between them. Germline CDR1 and CDR2: SGHAT and FQNNGV. DNA for the CDR3: TGTGCCAGCAGCTTAGGGACTAGCACAGATACGCAGTATTTT. The encoded protein is CASSLGTSTDTQYF.

This chain uses TRBV11-3 with TRBJ2-2; D possibly corresponds to TRBD1 (6 bases). Germline CDR1 is SGHNT and CDR2 is YENEEA. The CDR3 consists of 16 residues. The V gene lost 0 bases and the J gene lost 2 bases, with 10 bases spanning the gap. The CDR3 spells CASSLDSTGNTGELFF. The DNA for the CDR3 is TGTGCCAGCAGCTTAGATTCGACAGGCAACACCGGGGAGCTGTTTTTT.

A few counts support this clonotype. The CDR3 reads CAISSTGPRTNEKLFF. In nucleotides, the CDR3 is TGTGCCATCAGTTCGACAGGGCCTAGAACTAATGAAAAACTGTTTTTT. The rearrangement uses TRBV10-3 and TRBJ1-4, with TRBD1 identical over 7 bases. The J segment lost 1 base and the V segment lost 5 bases, leaving 7 bases of the junction unmatched. Germline V gene lookup returns CDR1 ENHRY and CDR2 SYGVKD. The CDR3 is 16 amino acids.

The genes are TRBV7-9 and TRBJ2-1, with D tentatively TRBD1 (5 bases). There are 13 residues in the CDR3. V was pared by 5 bases and J by 5 bases, with 10 bases between. The germline CDR1 and CDR2 sequences are SEHNR and FQNEAQ (reference sequence). In DNA, the CDR3 is TGTGCCAGCAGCCGACGACAGAACAATGAGCAGTTCTTC. The encoded protein is CASSRRQNNEQFF.

The rearrangement links TRBV6-2 or TRBV6-3 to TRBJ1-1; D unresolved. V shed 7 bases and J shed 5 bases, with 8 bases lying between them. Per germline, CDR1 MNHEY and CDR2 SVGEGT. The CDR3 consists of 11 residues. The CDR3 DNA reads as TGTGCCAGCAAACGTAGGACTGAAGCTTTCTTT. It yields the protein CASKRRTEAFF.

The chain is built from TRBV5-4 and TRBJ2-1; 8 nucleotides agree with TRBD2. The trim removed 7 bases at V and 0 bases at J, leaving 9 bases unmatched. The germline V gene encodes CDR1 SGHNT and CDR2 YYREEE (reference sequence). The CDR3 runs 16 residues. The CDR3 loop reads CASEQSGGRSYNEQFF. The CDR3 nucleotides read TGTGCCAGCGAACAAAGCGGGGGCCGCTCCTACAATGAGCAGTTCTTC.

This clonotype was seen more than once but under ten times. The gene calls are TRBV6-2 or TRBV6-3 and TRBJ2-1; 7 bases are shared with TRBD1. V shed 6 bases, J shed 5 bases, and the junction held 1 base outside the gene matches. Germline V gene sequence: CDR1 MNHEY, CDR2 SVGEGT. The CDR3 is 12 amino acids. The CDR3 region has the DNA TGTGCCAGCAGGCAGGGGGACAATGAGCAGTTCTTC. It codes for CASRQGDNEQFF.

The chain is built from TRBV4-3 and TRBJ1-3; no definite D call. Germline V gives CDR1 LGHNA, CDR2 YSLEER. The CDR3 contains 14 residues. V dropped 0 bases and J dropped 3 bases, with 6 bases sitting between them. The CDR3 DNA is TGCGCCAGCAGCCAAGAGGTCCATGGAAACACCATATATTTT. As protein: CASSQEVHGNTIYF.

The chain combines TRBV7-2 with TRBJ1-5; D call uncertain. The germline V gene has CDR1 SGHTA and CDR2 FQGNSA. The CDR3 extends over 14 amino acids. Trimming cost V 3 bases and J 4 bases, with 10 bases left between them. DNA of the CDR3: TGTGCCAGCAGCTTCTACGGATCTAATCAGCCCCAGCATTTT. It encodes CASSFYGSNQPQHF.

This clonotype was seen just once. The chain has TRBV4-3 and TRBJ2-7; 7 bases are shared with TRBD1. CDR3 length equals 17 residues. J lost 6 bases, V lost 2 bases, and 16 bases had no gene match. In germline, CDR1 is LGHNA, CDR2 YSLEER. Written as DNA, the CDR3 is TGCGCCAGCAGCCAACTTCACCGGGCAGGGGGTCGGGGCGAGCAGTACTTC. Its translation: CASSQLHRAGGRGEQYF.

This clonotype came up a few times. The chain links TRBV12-3 or TRBV12-4 to TRBJ2-1; TRBD2 matches 11 bases. V lost 5 bases to trimming and J lost 11 bases; unmatched junction nucleotides: 8. This CDR3 is 14 amino acids long. The CDR3 DNA reads as TGTGCCAGCAGTATAGGGACTAGCGGTACGAAGCAGTTCTTC. Amino acid sequence: CASSIGTSGTKQFF.

This clonotype occurred a few times. This chain joins TRBV24-1 and TRBJ1-4, with TRBD1 identical over 7 bases. CDR3 size: 15 residues. CDR1 is KGHDR, CDR2 SFDVKD, per germline. V gave up 3 bases and J gave up 7 bases; unmatched junction bases: 7. The CDR3: CATSDPTGAGEKLFF. In DNA, the CDR3 is TGTGCCACCAGTGATCCCACAGGGGCAGGTGAAAAACTGTTTTTT.

The rearrangement joins TRBV11-1 to TRBJ1-2; D is uncertain. Trimming shortened V by 5 bases and J by 3 bases, and 10 bases separated the two germline ends. The CDR3 has 13 residues. Germline CDR1 and CDR2: SGHAT and FQDESV (reference sequence). This CDR3 reads CASSLRSDYGYTF. The CDR3 region has the DNA TGTGCCAGCAGCCTAAGAAGTGACTATGGCTACACCTTC.

The rearrangement links TRBV19 to TRBJ1-1, with a tentative D call TRBD1 (5 bases). The germline V and J ends were trimmed by 0 bases and 5 bases, with 7 bases remaining between them. Per germline, CDR1 LNHDA and CDR2 SQIVND (reference sequence). The CDR3 contains 13 residues. CDR3 DNA sequence: TGTGCCAGTAGTATAGATTGGGGGACTGAAGCTTTCTTT. Translation gives CASSIDWGTEAFF.

This sequence joins TRBV7-2 and TRBJ2-3; 10 bases align to TRBD1. Germline trimming cut 5 bases from V and 2 bases from J; bases unmatched to any gene: 7. Germline V gives CDR1 SGHTA, CDR2 FQGNSA. This CDR3 contains 16 residues. The CDR3 loop reads CASSVTGGVVTDTQYF. The CDR3, as DNA: TGTGCCAGCAGCGTGACAGGGGGCGTCGTCACAGATACGCAGTATTTT.

V usage is TRBV15 and J usage is TRBJ2-5; unclear D gene. The CDR3 covers 18 residues. Trimming shortened V by 0 bases and J by 2 bases, and 19 bases separated the two germline ends. The V gene's germline CDR1 is LNHNV and CDR2 YYDKDF (reference sequence). The CDR3 DNA sequence: TGTGCCACCAGCAGAGATCTGTACGGTAGCAGATGGCAAGAGACCCAGTACTTC. It specifies CATSRDLYGSRWQETQYF.

The CDR3 loop reads CASSLVLARAGELFF. CDR3 coding DNA: TGTGCCAGCAGCTTAGTCCTAGCCCGGGCCGGGGAGCTGTTTTTT. The rearrangement links TRBV7-6 to TRBJ2-2; TRBD2 might be the D (5 bases). Trimming removed 1 base at V and 6 bases at J, with 12 bases between. Germline values: CDR1 SGHVS, CDR2 FNYEAQ. This CDR3 has 15 residues.